Below, 30 T cell receptor beta chains from the same sample are listed, as sequenced in a study of blood T cell repertoires in COVID-19. Data came from immunoSEQ multiplex PCR; TCRdb stores just in-frame clones and leaves some out. The sample carries about 310,000 clones, 70% to 90% recorded once. The source material was PBMCs or T cells enriched from blood (not recorded which). All receptors come from a woman aged 40 to 50 who had recovered from COVID-19.

The chain's CDR3 is CASSAVDRTEKLFF. The CDR3 DNA sequence: TGTGCCAGCAGTGCCGTAGACAGGACTGAAAAACTGTTTTTT. The V call is TRBV2, the J call TRBJ1-4, with a weak D call TRBD1 (6 bases). The CDR3 length is 14 residues. The germline V gene has CDR1 SNHLY and CDR2 FYNNEI. V was clipped by 4 bases and J by 7 bases, with 13 bases between them.

The J gene is TRBJ1-1, the V gene TRBV7-3, with D possibly being TRBD1 (5 bases). The CDR3 spans 15 residues. Looked up from germline, CDR1 is SGHTA and CDR2 is FQGTGA. V lost 2 bases and J lost 0, with 10 bases in between. The CDR3 is CASSLSGGVNTEAFF. CDR3 nucleotides: TGTGCCAGCAGCTTATCTGGAGGGGTGAACACTGAAGCTTTCTTT. The whole variable domain, remainder taken from reference TRBV7-3 and TRBJ1-1, is GAGVSQTPSNKVTEKGKYVELRCDPISGHTALYWYRQSLGQGPEFLIYFQGTGAADDSGLPNDRFFAVRPEGSVSTLKIQRTERGDSAVYLCASSLSGGVNTEAFFGQGTRLTVV.

This sequence joins TRBV5-1 and TRBJ1-1; 8 positions match TRBD1. Germline loops: CDR1 SGHRS, CDR2 YFSETQ. There are 14 residues in the CDR3. The ends lost 4 bases at V and 3 bases at J; junction bases unmatched: 5. The CDR3: CASSRGTGDTEAFF. In nucleotides, the CDR3 is TGCGCCAGCAGCCGCGGGACAGGTGACACTGAAGCTTTCTTT. Using reference TRBV5-1 and TRBJ1-1 for the parts outside the CDR3, the full variable domain is KAGVTQTPRYLIKTRGQQVTLSCSPISGHRSVSWYQQTPGQGLQFLFEYFSETQRNKGNFPGRFSGRQFSNSRSEMNVSTLELGDSALYLCASSRGTGDTEAFFGQGTRLTVV.

This clone showed up just a few times. The J gene is TRBJ1-4, the V gene TRBV19; D ambiguous. Trimming took 4 bases from V and 7 from J, leaving 10 bases between them. This CDR3 has 13 residues. Germline V CDR1 and CDR2: LNHDA, SQIVND (reference sequence). CDR3 DNA: TGTGCCAGTAGTACGTTGGCTGGTGAAAAACTGTTTTTT. It specifies CASSTLAGEKLFF. Full variable domain (outside the CDR3, taken from reference TRBV19 and TRBJ1-4): DGGITQSPKYLFRKEGQNVTLSCEQNLNHDAMYWYRQDPGQGLRLIYYSQIVNDFQKGDIAEGYSVSREKKESFPLTVTSAQKNPTAFYLCASSTLAGEKLFFGSGTQLSVL.

The chain recombines TRBV19 with TRBJ2-1; 7 positions match TRBD2. Germline V gene sequence: CDR1 LNHDA, CDR2 SQIVND (reference sequence). After removal of 0 bases from V and 4 bases from J, the junction contained 3 bases not matched to a gene. The CDR3 contains 15 residues. This chain's CDR3 is CASSIDTGGYNEQFF. The CDR3, as DNA: TGTGCCAGTAGTATAGATACGGGGGGATACAATGAGCAGTTCTTC.

This clone has just a few counts. The chain employs TRBV6-5 and TRBJ2-7; maybe TRBD1 (5 bases). The CDR3 totals 15 residues. Germline values: CDR1 MNHEY, CDR2 SVGAGI. V gave up 7 bases and J gave up 0 bases, with 16 bases separating them. The CDR3 loop reads CASIPPGINSYEQYF. The CDR3 coding sequence is TGTGCCAGCATTCCCCCAGGGATTAACTCCTACGAGCAGTACTTC.

V gene TRBV7-9 combines with J gene TRBJ2-4; TRBD2 might be the D (7 bases). The CDR3 has 14 residues. Between the trimmed V and J ends, which lost 1 base and 8 bases, there was a span of 12 bases. The germline gives CDR1 SEHNR, CDR2 FQNEAQ (reference sequence). The CDR3 DNA reads as TGTGCCAGCAGCTTAGTCGGGGGGCAGTACATTCAGTACTTC. Amino acids: CASSLVGGQYIQYF.

J is TRBJ2-7 and V is TRBV2, with D possibly matching TRBD2 (6 bases). CDR1 and CDR2 (germline): SNHLY, FYNNEI. This CDR3 is built from 18 residues. V was trimmed by 3 bases and J by 2 bases, leaving 23 bases between them. The CDR3 sequence is CASSDRGTPERNTYEQYF. The CDR3 DNA is TGTGCCAGCAGTGATCGGGGGACCCCCGAACGAAACACCTACGAGCAGTACTTC.

This sequence joins TRBV7-2 and TRBJ2-3; 9 bases are shared with TRBD2. There are 16 residues in the CDR3. Germline V CDR1 and CDR2: SGHTA, FQGNSA. Trimming took 1 base from V and 4 from J; bases not matched to a gene: 6. The chain's CDR3 is CASSLGRGGQPDTQYF. In nucleotides, the CDR3 is TGTGCCAGCAGCTTAGGGCGGGGGGGCCAGCCAGATACGCAGTATTTT.

V usage is TRBV7-9 and J usage is TRBJ2-7; 11 nucleotides line up with TRBD2. Germline V gene data show CDR1 as SEHNR and CDR2 as FQNEAQ (reference sequence). This CDR3 has 15 residues. V trimming: 5 bases; J trimming: 1 base; junction bases outside the gene matches: 4. The CDR3 loop reads CASSRGTSGSYEQYF. In DNA form, the CDR3 reads TGTGCCAGCAGCCGCGGGACTAGCGGATCCTACGAGCAGTACTTC.

The chain is built from TRBV7-6 and TRBJ2-1; no clear D gene. Germline CDR1 reads SGHVS; CDR2 reads FNYEAQ. The CDR3 sequence is 15 residues long. With 5 bases removed from V and 0 bases from J, the gap between germline ends came to 11 bases. The CDR3 DNA sequence: TGTGCCAGCAGCAGGAACCCTAGCTCCTACAATGAGCAGTTCTTC. This encodes CASSRNPSSYNEQFF.

This clone was recorded only once. The genes are TRBV11-2 and TRBJ2-1; D is undetermined. This CDR3 comprises 11 residues. V was cut by 1 base and J by 10 bases, with 5 bases left in between. The germline CDR1 and CDR2 sequences are SGHAT and FQNNGV. The CDR3 is CASSLAGEQFF. The CDR3 bases are TGTGCCAGCAGCTTAGCAGGCGAGCAGTTCTTC.

The J gene is TRBJ2-1, the V gene TRBV21-1; the D call TRBD1 from the table was never checked on the DNA. TRBV21-1 is a known pseudogene. This CDR3 region has 16 residues. CDR3 sequence: CASSKLPGQGSNEQFF. The CDR3 nucleotides read TGTGCCAGCAGCAAATTGCCCGGACAGGGGTCGAATGAGCAGTTCTTC.

V usage is TRBV7-3 and J usage is TRBJ2-7; 8 nucleotides agree with TRBD2. Germline loops: CDR1 SGHTA, CDR2 FQGTGA. V dropped 1 base and J dropped 4; count of bases not matched to a gene: 6. There are 15 residues in the CDR3. CDR3 in amino acids: CASSLRPGGEYEQYF. The CDR3 DNA follows: TGTGCCAGCAGCTTAAGACCCGGGGGGGAATACGAGCAGTACTTC. The full variable domain, its missing parts supplied by reference TRBV7-3 and TRBJ2-7, is GAGVSQTPSNKVTEKGKYVELRCDPISGHTALYWYRQSLGQGPEFLIYFQGTGAADDSGLPNDRFFAVRPEGSVSTLKIQRTERGDSAVYLCASSLRPGGEYEQYFGPGTRLTVT.

This clone was recorded only once. The chain joins TRBV13 to TRBJ2-7, with a possible D match to TRBD1 (5 bases). V lost 2 bases and J lost 1, with 15 bases in between. Per germline, CDR1 PRHDT and CDR2 FYEKMQ (reference sequence). This CDR3 spans 16 amino acids. CDR3 DNA sequence: TGTGCCAGCAGCTTAAGCCGACAGCGTACATCCTACGAGCAGTACTTC. This sequence encodes CASSLSRQRTSYEQYF.

A single count supports this clone. V usage is TRBV19 and J usage is TRBJ2-7; TRBD1 matches 7 bases. The junction had 8 bases not matched to a gene; V was cut back by 4 bases and J by 2 bases. The CDR3 loop spans 15 amino acids. CDR1 is LNHDA, CDR2 SQIVND, per germline (reference sequence). The CDR3 DNA is TGTGCCAGTAGTACGACAGGGAAAGCTCCCTACGAGCAGTACTTC. It translates to CASSTTGKAPYEQYF.

This clone has only one observation. J is TRBJ1-5 and V is TRBV5-6; 8 nucleotides line up with TRBD1. With 4 bases clipped from V and 5 bases from J, the junction kept 8 bases outside the gene matches. Looked up from germline, CDR1 is SGHDT and CDR2 is YYEEEE. The length of the CDR3 is 15 residues. DNA of the CDR3: TGTGCCAGCAGCGATCAGGGGGCGCGGGATCAGCCCCAGCATTTT. Encoded protein: CASSDQGARDQPQHF.

The chain links TRBV7-2 to TRBJ2-3; D is unresolved. The CDR3 loop spans 12 amino acids. Trimming removed 5 bases at V and 2 bases at J, with 5 bases between. Germline CDR1 reads SGHTA; CDR2 reads FQGNSA. The CDR3 sequence: CASSVHTDTQYF. The CDR3 DNA is TGTGCCAGCAGCGTACACACAGATACGCAGTATTTT.

CDR3 DNA sequence: TGTGCCAGCAGCTTAGCCGTAGCGGGAGGCACAGATACGCAGTATTTT. Residues: CASSLAVAGGTDTQYF. This chain links TRBV7-6 with TRBJ2-3, with 9 bases identical to TRBD2. This CDR3 comprises 16 residues. The germline gives CDR1 SGHVS, CDR2 FNYEAQ. V lost 0 bases and J lost 1; bases outside the gene matches: 2.

The chain links TRBV18 to TRBJ2-1, with TRBD2 matching 7 bases. The germline CDR1 and CDR2 sequences are KGHSH and LQKENI. The CDR3 spans 16 residues. V gave up 4 bases and J gave up 1 base; unmatched junction bases: 7. The CDR3 DNA sequence: TGTGCCAGCTCACTCCTAGCGGACACTTCCTACAATGAGCAGTTCTTC. Its translation: CASSLLADTSYNEQFF.

The chain carries TRBV11-2 and TRBJ2-5, with 7 bases aligning to TRBD1. The CDR3 totals 15 residues. The germline V gene has CDR1 SGHAT and CDR2 FQNNGV. Unmatched junction bases numbered 12, after V lost 4 bases and J lost 7 bases. The CDR3 here is CASSSSGTVKGTQYF. CDR3 nucleotide sequence: TGTGCCAGCAGCTCATCCGGGACAGTAAAAGGGACCCAGTACTTC.

J is TRBJ2-7 and V is TRBV28; 7 nucleotides align to TRBD1. V was pared by 8 bases and J by 3 bases, with 10 bases of the junction left unmatched. Germline CDR1 reads MDHEN; CDR2 reads SYDVKM. This CDR3 region has 14 residues. CDR3 sequence reads: CASRLSGGIYEQYF. CDR3 DNA: TGTGCCAGCCGGCTGTCAGGGGGAATCTACGAGCAGTACTTC.

This clone was observed a few times. The V gene is TRBV11-2, the J gene TRBJ1-6; 8 positions agree with TRBD1. J was trimmed by 3 bases and V by 4 bases; bases with no gene match: 5. The CDR3 runs 16 residues. From germline, CDR1 is SGHAT and CDR2 FQNNGV. CDR3 sequence (DNA): TGTGCCAGCAGCTCGGACGGACAGGGCTATAATTCACCCCTCCACTTT. Protein: CASSSDGQGYNSPLHF. The full variable domain, in which reference TRBV11-2 and TRBJ1-6 provide the parts outside the CDR3, is EAGVAQSPRYKIIEKRQSVAFWCNPISGHATLYWYQQILGQGPKLLIQFQNNGVVDDSQLPKDRFSAERLKGVDSTLKIQPAKLEDSAVYLCASSSDGQGYNSPLHFGNGTRLTVT.

The chain uses TRBV29-1 and TRBJ2-7; weak D call: TRBD2 (5 bases). The V and J ends lost 4 bases and 6 bases respectively, with 16 bases between them. Germline V gives CDR1 SQVTM, CDR2 ANQGSEA. The CDR3 consists of 13 residues. The CDR3 DNA sequence: TGCAGCGTTGGTAAGAGGGTAAGTGGCGAGCAGTACTTC. Its translation: CSVGKRVSGEQYF.

V gene TRBV10-3 combines with J gene TRBJ2-7; TRBD2 agrees at 12 bases. This CDR3 has 15 amino acids. With V trimmed by 2 bases and J by 5 bases, 4 bases remained unmatched. From germline, CDR1 is ENHRY and CDR2 SYGVKD. In DNA form, the CDR3 reads TGTGCCATCAGTGAGCGACTAGCGGGAGACCACGAGCAGTACTTC. Translated, it gives CAISERLAGDHEQYF.

The sample holds one count of this clone. This chain joins TRBV20-1 and TRBJ2-3, with 12 bases matching TRBD1. Per germline, CDR1 DFQATT and CDR2 SNEGSKA (reference sequence). V lost 3 bases and J lost 4; bases outside the gene matches: 8. CDR3 length: 16 residues. The CDR3 sequence is CSASDPGQGASDTQYF. CDR3 DNA sequence: TGCAGTGCTAGTGATCCGGGACAGGGGGCGTCAGATACGCAGTATTTT.

The rearrangement uses TRBV11-2 and TRBJ2-7; tentative D call: TRBD1 (6 bases). Trimming took off 3 bases at V and 13 bases at J, with 16 bases between the two ends. The CDR3 runs to 12 residues. Germline values: CDR1 SGHAT, CDR2 FQNNGV. CDR3 loop: CASSFGQISRYF. The CDR3 DNA reads as TGTGCCAGCAGCTTCGGACAGATCTCCCGATACTTC.

V gene TRBV29-1 combines with J gene TRBJ1-2; 11 positions match TRBD1. V trimming: 6 bases; J trimming: 4 bases; junction bases outside the gene matches: 10. CDR3 length equals 15 residues. CDR1 and CDR2 from the germline V gene are SQVTM and ANQGSEA. CDR3 sequence (DNA): TGCAGCGTGTGGAATTCGGGACAGGGGGGCTATGGCTACACCTTC. This encodes CSVWNSGQGGYGYTF.

The genes are TRBV5-1 and TRBJ2-1; 10 bases are a match to TRBD2. Trimming removed 6 bases from V and 7 bases from J; junction bases left unmatched: 7. The CDR3 is made up of 14 amino acids. CDR1 is SGHRS and CDR2 is YFSETQ in the germline V gene. The CDR3 region is CASTVTSGKNEQFF. The DNA of the CDR3 is TGCGCCAGCACCGTTACTAGCGGGAAGAATGAGCAGTTCTTC.

The rearrangement joins TRBV13 to TRBJ1-4; D is perhaps TRBD1 (6 bases). V was shortened by 5 bases and J by 4 bases, with 20 bases between the two germline ends. The CDR3 is 17 amino acids. Germline V lookup: CDR1 PRHDT, CDR2 FYEKMQ (reference sequence). CDR3 sequence: CASSLRTDSALNEKLFF. The CDR3 nucleotides read TGTGCCAGCAGCCTACGGACAGATTCCGCACTTAATGAAAAACTGTTTTTT.